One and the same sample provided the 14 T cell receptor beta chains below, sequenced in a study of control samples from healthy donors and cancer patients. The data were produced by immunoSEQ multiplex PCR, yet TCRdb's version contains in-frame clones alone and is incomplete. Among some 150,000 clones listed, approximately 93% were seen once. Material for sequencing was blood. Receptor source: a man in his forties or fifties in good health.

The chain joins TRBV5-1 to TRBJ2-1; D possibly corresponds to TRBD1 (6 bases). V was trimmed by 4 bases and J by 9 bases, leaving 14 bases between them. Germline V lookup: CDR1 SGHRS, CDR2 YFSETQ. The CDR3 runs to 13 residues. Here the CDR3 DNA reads TGCGCCAGCAGCCCCAACAGGGATGGTGAGCAGTTCTTC. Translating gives CASSPNRDGEQFF.

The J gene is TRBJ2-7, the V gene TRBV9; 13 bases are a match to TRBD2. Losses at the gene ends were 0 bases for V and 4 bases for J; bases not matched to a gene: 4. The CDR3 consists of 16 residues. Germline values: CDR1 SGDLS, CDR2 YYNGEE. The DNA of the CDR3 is TGTGCCAGCAGCGTAGGGGGGACTAGCGGGATTTACGAGCAGTACTTC. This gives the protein CASSVGGTSGIYEQYF.

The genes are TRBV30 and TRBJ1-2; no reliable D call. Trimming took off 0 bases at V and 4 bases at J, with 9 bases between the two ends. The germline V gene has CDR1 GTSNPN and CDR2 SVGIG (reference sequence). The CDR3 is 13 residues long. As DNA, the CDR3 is TGTGCCTGGAGTGTGCTAACGGGCTATGGCTACACCTTC. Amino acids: CAWSVLTGYGYTF.

Here the CDR3 reads CATSDPVGTSGMGFQNEQFF. CDR3 sequence (DNA): TGTGCCACCAGTGACCCGGTAGGGACTAGCGGGATGGGGTTTCAAAATGAGCAGTTCTTC. The genes are TRBV24-1 and TRBJ2-1; 13 bases map to TRBD2. The V and J ends lost 4 bases and 7 bases, in that order; junction bases with no gene match: 18. Germline V gene lookup returns CDR1 KGHDR and CDR2 SFDVKD. This CDR3 contains 20 residues.

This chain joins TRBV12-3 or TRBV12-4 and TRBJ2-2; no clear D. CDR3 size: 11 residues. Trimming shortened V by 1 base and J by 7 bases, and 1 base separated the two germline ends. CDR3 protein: CASSLDGELFF. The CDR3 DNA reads TGTGCCAGCAGTTTAGACGGGGAGCTGTTTTTT.

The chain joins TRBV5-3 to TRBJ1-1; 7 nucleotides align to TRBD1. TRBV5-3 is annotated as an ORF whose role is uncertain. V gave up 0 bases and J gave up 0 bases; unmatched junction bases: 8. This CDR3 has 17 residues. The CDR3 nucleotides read TGTGCCAGAAGCTTGGGGAGGGGGCTGAACATGAACACTGAAGCTTTCTTT. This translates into CARSLGRGLNMNTEAFF.

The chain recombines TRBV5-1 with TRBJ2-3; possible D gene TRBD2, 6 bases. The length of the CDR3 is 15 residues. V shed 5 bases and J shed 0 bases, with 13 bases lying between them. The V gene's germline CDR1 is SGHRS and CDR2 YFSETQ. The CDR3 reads CASSSKSGSTDTQYF. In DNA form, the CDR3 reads TGCGCCAGCAGTTCGAAAAGCGGGAGCACAGATACGCAGTATTTT.

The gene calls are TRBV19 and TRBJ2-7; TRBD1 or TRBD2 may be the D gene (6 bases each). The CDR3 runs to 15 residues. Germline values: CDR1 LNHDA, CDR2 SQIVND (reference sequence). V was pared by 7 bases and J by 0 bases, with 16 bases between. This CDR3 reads CASTKGGHHSYEQYF. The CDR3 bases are TGTGCCAGTACCAAGGGGGGACATCACTCCTACGAGCAGTACTTC.

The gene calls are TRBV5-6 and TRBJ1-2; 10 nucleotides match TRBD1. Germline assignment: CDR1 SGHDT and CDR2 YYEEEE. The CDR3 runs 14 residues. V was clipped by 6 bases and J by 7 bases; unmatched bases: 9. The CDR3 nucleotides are TGTGCCAGCACCCGGAGGGACAGGGGCGGTGGCTACACCTTC. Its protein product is CASTRRDRGGGYTF.

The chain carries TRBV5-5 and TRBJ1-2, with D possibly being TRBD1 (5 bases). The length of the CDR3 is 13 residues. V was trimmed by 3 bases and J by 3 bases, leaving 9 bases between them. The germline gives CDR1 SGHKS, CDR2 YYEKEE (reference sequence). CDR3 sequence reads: CASSSGTDYGYTF. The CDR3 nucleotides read TGTGCCAGCAGCTCGGGGACGGACTATGGCTACACCTTC.

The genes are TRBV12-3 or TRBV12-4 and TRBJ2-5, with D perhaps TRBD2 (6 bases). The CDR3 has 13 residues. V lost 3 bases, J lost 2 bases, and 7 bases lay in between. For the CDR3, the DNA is TGTGCCAGCAGTTTCCGGGGGCAAGAGACCCAGTACTTC. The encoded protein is CASSFRGQETQYF.

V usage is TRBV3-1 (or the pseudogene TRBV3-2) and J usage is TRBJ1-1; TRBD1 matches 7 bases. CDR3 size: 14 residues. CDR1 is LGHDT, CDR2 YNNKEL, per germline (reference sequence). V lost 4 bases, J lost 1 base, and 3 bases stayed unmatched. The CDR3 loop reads CASSRQGKNTEAFF. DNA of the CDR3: TGTGCCAGCAGCCGACAGGGCAAGAACACTGAAGCTTTCTTT.

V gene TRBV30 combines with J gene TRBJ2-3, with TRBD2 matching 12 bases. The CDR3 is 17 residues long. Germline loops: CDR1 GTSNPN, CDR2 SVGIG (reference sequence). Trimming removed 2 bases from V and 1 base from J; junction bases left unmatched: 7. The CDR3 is CAWSTILAGGGTDTQYF. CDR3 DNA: TGTGCCTGGAGTACCATCCTAGCGGGAGGGGGCACAGATACGCAGTATTTT. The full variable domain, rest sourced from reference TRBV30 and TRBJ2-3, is SQTIHQWPATLVQPVGSPLSLECTVEGTSNPNLYWYRQAAGRGLQLLFYSVGIGQISSEVPQNLSASRPQDRQFILSSKKLLLSDSGFYLCAWSTILAGGGTDTQYFGPGTRLTVL.

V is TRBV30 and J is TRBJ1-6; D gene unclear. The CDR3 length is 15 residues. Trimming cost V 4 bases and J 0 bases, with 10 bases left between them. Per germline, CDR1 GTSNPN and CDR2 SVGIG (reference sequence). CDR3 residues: CAWMLTNSYNSPLHF. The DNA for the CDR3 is TGTGCCTGGATGCTCACGAACTCCTATAATTCACCCCTCCACTTT.